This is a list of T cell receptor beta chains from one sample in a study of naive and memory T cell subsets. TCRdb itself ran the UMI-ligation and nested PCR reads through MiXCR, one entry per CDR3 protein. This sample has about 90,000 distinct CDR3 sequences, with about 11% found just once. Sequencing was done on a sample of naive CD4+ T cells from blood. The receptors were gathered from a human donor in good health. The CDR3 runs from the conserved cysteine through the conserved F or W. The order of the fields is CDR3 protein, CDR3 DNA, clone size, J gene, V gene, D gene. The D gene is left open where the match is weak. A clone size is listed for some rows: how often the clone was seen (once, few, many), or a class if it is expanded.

CDR3 protein: CASSLRQGRETQYF
CDR3 DNA: TGTGCCAGCAGTCTTCGACAGGGGCGGGAGACCCAGTACTTC
clone size: few
J gene: TRBJ2-5
V gene: TRBV12-3/TRBV12-4
D gene: TRBD1

CDR3 protein: CSVHGYTF
CDR3 DNA: TGCAGCGTTCATGGCTACACCTTC
clone size: few
J gene: TRBJ1-2
V gene: TRBV29-1
D gene: -

CDR3 protein: CASGRGLETQYF
CDR3 DNA: TGTGCCAGCGGCAGGGGGTTGGAGACCCAGTACTTC
clone size: few
J gene: TRBJ2-5
V gene: TRBV2
D gene: TRBD1

CDR3 protein: CASSPRQVSSYNEQFF
CDR3 DNA: TGTGCCAGCAGCCCAAGACAGGTTAGCTCCTACAATGAGCAGTTCTTC
clone size: few
J gene: TRBJ2-1
V gene: TRBV7-9
D gene: -

CDR3 protein: CASTSTKRGEQPQHF
CDR3 DNA: TGTGCCAGCACCAGTACTAAGAGGGGCGAGCAGCCCCAGCATTTT
clone size: few
J gene: TRBJ1-5
V gene: TRBV21-1
D gene: -

CDR3 protein: CASSTHRDPRNYGYTF
CDR3 DNA: TGTGCCAGCAGCACCCACAGGGATCCTCGAAACTATGGCTACACCTTC
clone size: few
J gene: TRBJ1-2
V gene: TRBV12-3/TRBV12-4
D gene: -

CDR3 protein: CASSQVYARGGEQYF
CDR3 DNA: TGTGCCAGCAGCCAAGTTTATGCCAGGGGGGGCGAGCAGTACTTC
clone size: many
J gene: TRBJ2-7
V gene: TRBV14
D gene: -

CDR3 protein: CASRAGTGLNHIKGAFF
CDR3 DNA: TGTGCCAGCAGAGCCGGGACAGGGCTTAACCATATTAAGGGAGCTTTCTTT
clone size: -
J gene: TRBJ1-1
V gene: TRBV6-2/TRBV6-3
D gene: TRBD1

CDR3 protein: CSARDRPGRFNEKLFF
CDR3 DNA: TGCAGTGCTAGAGATCGCCCCGGTAGATTTAATGAAAAACTGTTTTTT
clone size: few
J gene: TRBJ1-4
V gene: TRBV20-1
D gene: -

CDR3 protein: CASSEPLAPPFF
CDR3 DNA: TGTGCCAGCAGTGAGCCTCTGGCACCCCCGTTCTTC
clone size: -
J gene: TRBJ2-7
V gene: TRBV2
D gene: -

CDR3 protein: CSVASTGHMQTGGGYTF
CDR3 DNA: TGCAGCGTTGCGTCTACGGGACATATGCAAACTGGGGGTGGCTACACCTTC
clone size: few
J gene: TRBJ1-2
V gene: TRBV29-1
D gene: -

CDR3 protein: CASSPLWGGQETQYF
CDR3 DNA: TGTGCCAGCAGCCCTTTGTGGGGGGGGCAAGAGACCCAGTACTTC
clone size: -
J gene: TRBJ2-5
V gene: TRBV9
D gene: TRBD2

CDR3 protein: CASRTSAGAQYF
CDR3 DNA: TGTGCCAGCCGGACTTCGGCGGGGGCCCAGTACTTC
clone size: few
J gene: TRBJ2-5
V gene: TRBV6-2/TRBV6-3
D gene: TRBD2

CDR3 protein: CASSQAGGERPYPYEQYF
CDR3 DNA: TGTGCCAGCAGCCAAGCGGGCGGAGAACGACCGTATCCTTACGAGCAGTACTTC
clone size: few
J gene: TRBJ2-7
V gene: TRBV14
D gene: -

CDR3 protein: CATSSGLAPLVEQFF
CDR3 DNA: TGTGCCACCAGCAGCGGGCTAGCCCCTCTGGTAGAGCAGTTCTTC
clone size: -
J gene: TRBJ2-1
V gene: TRBV15
D gene: -

CDR3 protein: CASSTTGNTGELFF
CDR3 DNA: TGTGCCAGCAGCACGACAGGGAACACCGGGGAGCTGTTTTTT
clone size: many
J gene: TRBJ2-2
V gene: TRBV6-2/TRBV6-3
D gene: -

CDR3 protein: CSANRGPHNEQFF
CDR3 DNA: TGCAGTGCTAACCGGGGGCCTCACAATGAGCAGTTCTTC
clone size: few
J gene: TRBJ2-1
V gene: TRBV20-1
D gene: -

CDR3 protein: CASSLRDGGYEQYF
CDR3 DNA: TGTGCCAGCAGCTTACGGGACGGTGGCTACGAGCAGTACTTC
clone size: few
J gene: TRBJ2-7
V gene: TRBV7-2
D gene: -

CDR3 protein: CASSLELAGADTQYF
CDR3 DNA: TGTGCCAGCAGCTTGGAACTAGCGGGAGCAGATACGCAGTATTTT
clone size: -
J gene: TRBJ2-3
V gene: TRBV7-2
D gene: TRBD2

CDR3 protein: CATSVAGGGETQYF
CDR3 DNA: TGTGCCACCAGTGTAGCGGGAGGGGGCGAGACCCAGTACTTC
clone size: many
J gene: TRBJ2-5
V gene: TRBV24-1
D gene: TRBD2

CDR3 protein: CASSRVSGSYNEQFF
CDR3 DNA: TGTGCCAGCAGCCGGGTAAGCGGCTCCTACAATGAGCAGTTCTTC
clone size: few
J gene: TRBJ2-1
V gene: TRBV7-2
D gene: -

CDR3 protein: CASRLRRGADTQYF
CDR3 DNA: TGTGCCAGCAGACTTAGACGGGGCGCAGATACGCAGTATTTT
clone size: few
J gene: TRBJ2-3
V gene: TRBV11-2
D gene: -

CDR3 protein: CATRPSGQGRDPYNEQFF
CDR3 DNA: TGTGCCACCAGACCGTCGGGACAGGGAAGGGACCCCTACAATGAGCAGTTCTTC
clone size: few
J gene: TRBJ2-1
V gene: TRBV24-1
D gene: TRBD1

CDR3 protein: CATSRDRVAGNEQYF
CDR3 DNA: TGTGCCACCAGCAGAGACAGGGTAGCAGGCAACGAGCAGTACTTC
clone size: -
J gene: TRBJ2-7
V gene: TRBV15
D gene: -

CDR3 protein: CASSVPGTGGFAFF
CDR3 DNA: TGTGCCAGCAGCGTGCCCGGGACAGGGGGCTTCGCTTTCTTT
clone size: few
J gene: TRBJ1-1
V gene: TRBV12-3/TRBV12-4
D gene: TRBD1

CDR3 protein: CAITSSGRTDTQYF
CDR3 DNA: TGTGCCATCACGTCTAGCGGACGCACAGATACGCAGTATTTT
clone size: few
J gene: TRBJ2-3
V gene: TRBV28
D gene: TRBD2

CDR3 protein: CASSQEWRNYGYTF
CDR3 DNA: TGTGCCAGCAGCCAAGAGTGGCGGAACTATGGCTACACCTTC
clone size: few
J gene: TRBJ1-2
V gene: TRBV3-1
D gene: -

CDR3 protein: CASSYRDSYYNEQFF
CDR3 DNA: TGTGCCAGCAGTTACCGGGACAGCTACTACAATGAGCAGTTCTTC
clone size: many
J gene: TRBJ2-1
V gene: TRBV6-6
D gene: TRBD1

CDR3 protein: CASSGRDLPYNEQFF
CDR3 DNA: TGTGCCAGCAGCGGACGGGACCTGCCCTACAATGAGCAGTTCTTC
clone size: many
J gene: TRBJ2-1
V gene: TRBV14
D gene: -

CDR3 protein: CASSWAHTDTQYF
CDR3 DNA: TGTGCCAGCAGTTGGGCCCACACAGATACGCAGTATTTT
clone size: -
J gene: TRBJ2-3
V gene: TRBV6-2/TRBV6-3
D gene: -

CDR3 protein: CASSLGLAAAF
CDR3 DNA: TGTGCCAGCAGCTTGGGACTAGCGGCTGCTTTT
clone size: -
J gene: TRBJ2-3
V gene: TRBV5-4
D gene: TRBD2

CDR3 protein: CAISEIRGGPTNEKLFF
CDR3 DNA: TGTGCCATCAGTGAGATAAGGGGGGGACCAACTAATGAAAAACTGTTTTTT
clone size: -
J gene: TRBJ1-4
V gene: TRBV10-3
D gene: -

CDR3 protein: CASRLTRLGTQYF
CDR3 DNA: TGTGCCAGCAGGTTAACTAGATTGGGGACCCAGTACTTC
clone size: few
J gene: TRBJ2-5
V gene: TRBV28
D gene: -

CDR3 protein: CASSLRAQGETQYF
CDR3 DNA: TGTGCCAGCAGTTTAAGGGCCCAGGGGGAGACCCAGTACTTC
clone size: few
J gene: TRBJ2-5
V gene: TRBV12-3/TRBV12-4
D gene: -

CDR3 protein: CASSQASGIYEQFF
CDR3 DNA: TGTGCCAGCAGCCAAGCTAGCGGGATCTATGAGCAGTTCTTC
clone size: -
J gene: TRBJ2-1
V gene: TRBV4-2
D gene: TRBD2

CDR3 protein: CASRPGHALLQSEQFF
CDR3 DNA: TGTGCCAGCAGGCCAGGGCACGCGCTTCTGCAATCTGAGCAGTTCTTC
clone size: many
J gene: TRBJ2-1
V gene: TRBV6-2/TRBV6-3
D gene: -

CDR3 protein: CASSMLGRAADTQYF
CDR3 DNA: TGTGCCAGCAGTATGTTAGGGAGGGCCGCAGATACGCAGTATTTT
clone size: many
J gene: TRBJ2-3
V gene: TRBV27
D gene: TRBD2

CDR3 protein: CASSLTGGSYNKQFF
CDR3 DNA: TGTGCCAGCTCACTAACAGGGGGCTCCTACAATAAGCAGTTCTTC
clone size: -
J gene: TRBJ2-1
V gene: TRBV18
D gene: TRBD1

CDR3 protein: CASSLGLASVINEQFF
CDR3 DNA: TGTGCCAGCAGCCTGGGACTAGCGAGTGTCATAAATGAGCAGTTCTTC
clone size: -
J gene: TRBJ2-1
V gene: TRBV3-1
D gene: TRBD2

CDR3 protein: CASSKETSDTRTDTQYF
CDR3 DNA: TGTGCCAGCAGCAAAGAAACAAGCGATACCCGCACAGATACGCAGTATTTT
clone size: -
J gene: TRBJ2-3
V gene: TRBV21-1
D gene: -

CDR3 protein: CASTPGHRGGYTF
CDR3 DNA: TGTGCCAGCACCCCGGGACACAGAGGTGGCTACACCTTC
clone size: few
J gene: TRBJ1-2
V gene: TRBV25-1
D gene: -

CDR3 protein: CSAKLGGANTEAFF
CDR3 DNA: TGCAGTGCCAAACTAGGGGGCGCGAACACTGAAGCTTTCTTT
clone size: -
J gene: TRBJ1-1
V gene: TRBV20-1
D gene: TRBD1

CDR3 protein: CASSSPGTGKEKLFF
CDR3 DNA: TGTGCCAGCAGTTCCCCCGGGACAGGGAAGGAAAAACTGTTTTTT
clone size: -
J gene: TRBJ1-4
V gene: TRBV28
D gene: TRBD1

CDR3 protein: CASMPGTKKTGELFF
CDR3 DNA: TGCGCCAGCATGCCCGGGACTAAAAAGACCGGGGAGCTGTTTTTT
clone size: -
J gene: TRBJ2-2
V gene: TRBV5-1
D gene: TRBD2

CDR3 protein: CSATSRVDIQYF
CDR3 DNA: TGCAGTGCCACCAGCAGGGTGGACATTCAGTACTTC
clone size: -
J gene: TRBJ2-4
V gene: TRBV20-1
D gene: -